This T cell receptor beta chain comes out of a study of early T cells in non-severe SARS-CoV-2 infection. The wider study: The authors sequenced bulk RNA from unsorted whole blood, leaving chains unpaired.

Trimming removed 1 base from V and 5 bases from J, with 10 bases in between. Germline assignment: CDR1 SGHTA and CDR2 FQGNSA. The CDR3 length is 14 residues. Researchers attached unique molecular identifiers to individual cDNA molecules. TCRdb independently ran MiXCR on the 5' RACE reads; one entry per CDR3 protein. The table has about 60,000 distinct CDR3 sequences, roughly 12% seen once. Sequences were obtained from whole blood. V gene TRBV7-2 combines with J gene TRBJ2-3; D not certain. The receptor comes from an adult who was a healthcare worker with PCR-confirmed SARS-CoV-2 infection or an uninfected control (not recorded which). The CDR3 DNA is TGTGCCAGCAGCTTAGGGTTCTTTCAAGATACGCAGTATTTT. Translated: CASSLGFFQDTQYF.